The 23 T cell receptor beta chains below were found in one sample sequenced in a study of blood T cell repertoires in COVID-19. Measured with immunoSEQ multiplex PCR; TCRdb has only the in-frame clones, and not every one. The sample includes 150,000 to 200,000 clones, about 88% of them seen just once. Sequences were obtained from peripheral blood. The origin of the receptors is a human donor in a cohort sampled during active COVID-19.

This clone was counted a single time. The rearrangement joins TRBV12-3 or TRBV12-4 to TRBJ2-2, with a tentative D call TRBD2 (6 bases). The CDR3 runs to 13 residues. With 8 bases removed from V and 8 bases from J, the gap between germline ends came to 15 bases. CDR3: CASGGTSPGELFF. DNA for the CDR3: TGTGCCAGCGGGGGGACCTCCCCGGGGGAGCTGTTTTTT.

The chain recombines TRBV20-1 with TRBJ1-5; maybe TRBD1 (5 bases). The CDR3 contains 15 residues. Trimming shortened V by 3 bases and J by 0 bases, and 12 bases separated the two germline ends. Germline V gene sequence: CDR1 DFQATT, CDR2 SNEGSKA (reference sequence). CDR3 region: CSASVGLTSNQPQHF. The CDR3 nucleotides read TGCAGTGCTAGTGTGGGACTCACTAGCAATCAGCCCCAGCATTTT.

V usage is TRBV25-1 and J usage is TRBJ1-1; D is undetermined. The germline V and J ends were trimmed by 5 bases and 0 bases, with 7 bases remaining between them. The CDR3 loop spans 13 amino acids. CDR1 and CDR2 from the germline V gene are MGHDK and SYGVNS. CDR3 region: CASSNSVNTEAFF. CDR3 nucleotides: TGTGCCAGCAGTAACTCCGTGAACACTGAAGCTTTCTTT.

The rearrangement links TRBV18 to TRBJ2-3; 7 bases match TRBD1. V dropped 2 bases and J dropped 4; count of bases not matched to a gene: 6. CDR3 size: 15 residues. The germline V gene encodes CDR1 KGHSH and CDR2 LQKENI. DNA for the CDR3: TGTGCCAGCTCACCAACCAGGGGGAGCTCAGATACGCAGTATTTT. Translated, it gives CASSPTRGSSDTQYF.

This clone was counted once. The rearrangement joins TRBV6-2 or TRBV6-3 to TRBJ2-3; a possible D gene is TRBD2 (6 bases). Trimming stripped 3 bases from V and 3 bases from J, with 16 bases between. From germline, CDR1 is MNHEY and CDR2 SVGEGT. The CDR3 spans 16 residues. DNA for the CDR3: TGTGCCAGCAGTTATCCACTGCGGGATGGGACAGATACGCAGTATTTT. Its protein product is CASSYPLRDGTDTQYF.

V usage is TRBV28 and J usage is TRBJ2-1; D possibly corresponds to TRBD2 (5 bases). The germline V gene encodes CDR1 MDHEN and CDR2 SYDVKM. V shed 8 bases and J shed 14 bases, with 19 bases lying between them. The CDR3 runs to 12 residues. CDR3 DNA sequence: TGTGCCAGCTGCACCCCCCGGGATCAGGAGTTCTTC. Translation: CASCTPRDQEFF.

The chain joins TRBV19 to TRBJ1-3; tentatively, D is TRBD1 (5 bases). The V and J ends lost 6 bases and 3 bases respectively, with 15 bases between them. This CDR3 contains 15 residues. Germline CDR1 and CDR2: LNHDA and SQIVND (reference sequence). The CDR3 loop is CASRDQGLGGNTIYF. In DNA form, the CDR3 reads TGTGCCAGTAGAGACCAGGGCCTTGGTGGAAACACCATATATTTT.

The count of this clone is one. This chain connects TRBV14 to TRBJ2-5, with 11 bases matching TRBD2. The CDR3 contains 16 residues. V lost 4 bases to trimming and J lost 3 bases; unmatched junction nucleotides: 7. Germline V gene lookup returns CDR1 SGHDN and CDR2 FVKESK. The CDR3 region has the DNA TGTGCCAGCAGCCCATTGACTAGCGGGGCCAAAGAGACCCAGTACTTC. As protein: CASSPLTSGAKETQYF.

The J gene is TRBJ2-2, the V gene TRBV5-1; 8 bases match TRBD1. Trimming removed 2 bases from V and 1 base from J; junction bases left unmatched: 1. The CDR3 is 15 residues long. CDR1 is SGHRS and CDR2 is YFSETQ in the germline V gene. CDR3 nucleotides: TGCGCCAGCAGCTTAGGGACAGGGAACACCGGGGAGCTGTTTTTT. This translates into CASSLGTGNTGELFF.

CDR3 residues: CASSTGQAQETQYF. Written as DNA, the CDR3 is TGTGCCAGCAGCACCGGACAGGCCCAAGAGACCCAGTACTTC. This chain joins TRBV5-6 and TRBJ2-5; 7 bases fit TRBD1. Trimming at V came to 4 bases and at J to 1 base, leaving 4 bases not matched to a gene. The CDR3 totals 14 residues. The germline V gene encodes CDR1 SGHDT and CDR2 YYEEEE.

The rearrangement joins TRBV7-9 to TRBJ1-2, with D unresolved. Germline loops: CDR1 SEHNR, CDR2 FQNEAQ (reference sequence). Deletions cut 2 bases from V and 6 bases from J, with 4 bases between. This CDR3 contains 11 residues. The DNA for the CDR3 is TGTGCCAGCAGCTTAAGCCATGGCTACACCTTC. It codes for CASSLSHGYTF.

The count of this clone is one. The rearrangement joins TRBV11-3 to TRBJ2-1; the D is unclear. There are 12 residues in the CDR3. Germline values: CDR1 SGHNT, CDR2 YENEEA. V was cut by 5 bases and J by 6 bases, with 8 bases left in between. The CDR3 spells CASSATGNEQFF. CDR3 nucleotide sequence: TGTGCCAGCAGCGCCACGGGCAATGAGCAGTTCTTC.

The V gene is TRBV2, the J gene TRBJ1-1; D is perhaps TRBD1 (6 bases). Deletions cut 7 bases from V and 10 bases from J, with 19 bases between. Per the germline V gene, CDR1 is SNHLY and CDR2 is FYNNEI. The CDR3 extends over 13 amino acids. CDR3 protein: CASKGEQGYSAFF. The CDR3 nucleotides read TGTGCCAGCAAGGGGGAGCAGGGGTATTCAGCTTTCTTT.

The rearrangement links TRBV15 to TRBJ2-1, with 8 bases fitting TRBD2. V dropped 7 bases and J dropped 2; count of bases not matched to a gene: 4. CDR1 is LNHNV, CDR2 YYDKDF, per germline (reference sequence). The length of the CDR3 is 14 residues. CDR3 protein: CATTLGLAYNEQFF. As DNA, the CDR3 is TGTGCCACCACCCTGGGACTAGCCTACAATGAGCAGTTCTTC.

This clone was counted once. The CDR3: CASTMGHNQPQHF. CDR3 nucleotides: TGTGCCAGTACTATGGGGCACAATCAGCCCCAGCATTTT. This chain links TRBV19 with TRBJ1-5; D is perhaps TRBD1 (5 bases). The CDR3 sequence is 13 residues long. Trimming took 7 bases from V and 3 from J, leaving 10 bases between them. Germline V gene sequence: CDR1 LNHDA, CDR2 SQIVND (reference sequence).

The rearrangement links TRBV2 to TRBJ1-6; D is possibly TRBD1 (6 bases). CDR1 SNHLY and CDR2 FYNNEI come from the germline V gene. With 4 bases removed from V and 6 bases from J, the gap between germline ends came to 16 bases. This CDR3 has 16 residues. The CDR3 nucleotides are TGTGCCAGCAGTGTGGAAGGACAGCGGACTAATTCACCCCTCCACTTT. Translated, it gives CASSVEGQRTNSPLHF. Supplemented by reference TRBV2 and TRBJ1-6, the full variable domain reads EPEVTQTPSHQVTQMGQEVILRCVPISNHLYFYWYRQILGQKVEFLVSFYNNEISEKSEIFDDQFSVERPDGSNFTLKIRSTKLEDSAMYFCASSVEGQRTNSPLHFGNGTRLTVT.

This sequence joins TRBV18 and TRBJ1-1; no clear D gene. The CDR3 totals 15 residues. Germline lookup yields CDR1 KGHSH and CDR2 LQKENI. V lost 0 bases and J 2 bases, leaving 10 bases between the germline ends. CDR3 in amino acids: CASSPPVGRNTEAFF. CDR3 nucleotides: TGTGCCAGCTCACCACCGGTAGGGAGAAACACTGAAGCTTTCTTT. The whole variable domain, remainder taken from reference TRBV18 and TRBJ1-1, is NAGVMQNPRHLVRRRGQEARLRCSPMKGHSHVYWYRQLPEEGLKFMVYLQKENIIDESGMPKERFSAEFPKEGPSILRIQQVVRGDSAAYFCASSPPVGRNTEAFFGQGTRLTVV.

This chain links TRBV27 with TRBJ2-3; perhaps TRBD1 as D (7 bases). V was pared by 7 bases and J by 3 bases, with 17 bases between. This CDR3 has 15 amino acids. CDR1 is MNHEY, CDR2 SMNVEV, per germline (reference sequence). In nucleotides, the CDR3 is TGTGCCAGCATCCCAGGGGGGAGAGGGACAGATACGCAGTATTTT. It encodes CASIPGGRGTDTQYF.

This rearrangement joins TRBV19 to TRBJ2-7, with 8 bases aligning to TRBD2. This CDR3 comprises 14 residues. Germline trimming cut 7 bases from V and 2 bases from J; bases unmatched to any gene: 7. The germline gives CDR1 LNHDA, CDR2 SQIVND (reference sequence). The CDR3 DNA follows: TGTGCCAGTACACCGACTAGCGTTCCCTACGAGCAGTACTTC. Protein: CASTPTSVPYEQYF.

The chain has TRBV7-2 and TRBJ1-5, with D possibly being TRBD1 (6 bases). Germline loops: CDR1 SGHTA, CDR2 FQGNSA. The CDR3 spans 14 residues. The V gene lost 5 bases and the J gene lost 7 bases, with 15 bases spanning the gap. The CDR3 spells CASSITGQGQPQHF. Here the CDR3 DNA reads TGTGCCAGCAGCATCACAGGGCAGGGGCAGCCCCAGCATTTT.

V usage is TRBV7-9 and J usage is TRBJ1-4; 9 bases fit TRBD1. The CDR3 consists of 14 residues. CDR1 SEHNR and CDR2 FQNEAQ come from the germline V gene (reference sequence). V was clipped by 4 bases and J by 8 bases; unmatched bases: 5. The DNA for the CDR3 is TGTGCCAGCAGCTGGACAGGGGCCCGGGAAAAACTGTTTTTT. Translation: CASSWTGAREKLFF.

V is TRBV6-5 and J is TRBJ2-7, with D perhaps matching TRBD1 (6 bases). Looked up from germline, CDR1 is MNHEY and CDR2 is SVGAGI. Trimming removed 6 bases at V and 3 bases at J, with 15 bases between. The CDR3 runs 14 residues. CDR3 amino acids: CASSRRDKGYEQYF. The CDR3 DNA reads as TGTGCCAGCAGCCGACGGGACAAGGGCTACGAGCAGTACTTC.

This chain joins TRBV7-6 and TRBJ1-1, with D perhaps matching TRBD1 (5 bases). Deletions cut 2 bases from V and 3 bases from J, with 7 bases between. Per germline, CDR1 SGHVS and CDR2 FNYEAQ. CDR3 size: 13 residues. The CDR3, as DNA: TGTGCCAGCAGCTTAAAAGGGGACACTGAAGCTTTCTTT. This translates into CASSLKGDTEAFF.